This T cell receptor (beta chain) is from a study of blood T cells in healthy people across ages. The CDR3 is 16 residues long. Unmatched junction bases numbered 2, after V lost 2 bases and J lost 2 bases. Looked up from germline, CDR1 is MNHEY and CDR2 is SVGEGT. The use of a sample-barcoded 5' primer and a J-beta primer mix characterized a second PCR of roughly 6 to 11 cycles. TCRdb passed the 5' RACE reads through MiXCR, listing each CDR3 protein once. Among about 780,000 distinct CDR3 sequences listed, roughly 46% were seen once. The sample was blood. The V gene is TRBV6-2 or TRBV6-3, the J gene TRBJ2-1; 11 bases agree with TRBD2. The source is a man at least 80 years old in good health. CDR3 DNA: TGTGCCAGCAGTTACCAGGGACTAGCGGCCTACAATGAGCAGTTCTTC. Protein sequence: CASSYQGLAAYNEQFF.